This is a list of T cell receptor beta chains from one sample in a study of early T cells in non-severe SARS-CoV-2 infection. TCRdb analysed the 5' RACE reads with MiXCR anew, one entry per CDR3 protein. The table includes about 80,000 distinct CDR3 sequences, 12% detected once. The source material was whole blood. All receptors derive from an adult who was a healthcare worker with PCR-confirmed SARS-CoV-2 infection or an uninfected control (not recorded which). CDR3s include the opening cysteine and the closing phenylalanine or tryptophan. The D gene is left open where the match is weak. Clone size is given for some rows only: seen once, a few or many times, or a class if the clone is expanded.

size: many; V: TRBV7-3; J: TRBJ1-1; D: TRBD1; DNA: TGTGCCAGCAGCTACGGACAGGCGGGGGACACTGAAGCTTTCTTT; CDR3: CASSYGQAGDTEAFF
size: NA; V: TRBV7-8; J: TRBJ2-7; D: NA; DNA: TGTGCCAGCAGCCCGGGCCGGTTGACCTACGAGCAGTACTTC; CDR3: CASSPGRLTYEQYF
size: many; V: TRBV20-1; J: TRBJ2-3; D: TRBD2; DNA: TGCAGTGCTCCGGGACTAGCGGGAGAGCTGTATACGCAGTATTTT; CDR3: CSAPGLAGELYTQYF
size: many; V: TRBV5-4; J: TRBJ1-1; D: NA; DNA: TGTGCCAGCAGCTTGTACAGCACTGAAGCTTTCTTT; CDR3: CASSLYSTEAFF
size: NA; V: TRBV28; J: TRBJ2-6; D: NA; DNA: TGTGCCAGCAGTTTCCCTTCTGGGGCCAACGTCCTGACTTTC; CDR3: CASSFPSGANVLTF
size: many; V: TRBV7-6; J: TRBJ2-2; D: NA; DNA: TGTGCCAGCACCGCGGGGACAGATAACACCGGGGAGCTGTTTTTT; CDR3: CASTAGTDNTGELFF
size: few; V: TRBV28; J: TRBJ1-2; D: NA; DNA: TGTGCCAGCAGTTTAGGTTGGTCACCCAAGGGCTACACCTTC; CDR3: CASSLGWSPKGYTF
size: NA; V: TRBV3-1; J: TRBJ2-5; D: NA; DNA: TGTGCCAGCAGCCAAGAACCGGGGTTTGTTGAGACCCAGTACTTC; CDR3: CASSQEPGFVETQYF
size: many; V: TRBV20-1; J: TRBJ1-6; D: TRBD1; DNA: TGCAGTCCTTTACCGGGGACAGGGACCTCACCCCTCCACTTT; CDR3: CSPLPGTGTSPLHF
size: few; V: TRBV20-1; J: TRBJ2-2; D: TRBD1; DNA: TGCAGTGCTAGAGGGGGGACAGGGCACACCGGGGAGCTGTTTTTT; CDR3: CSARGGTGHTGELFF
size: NA; V: TRBV29-1; J: TRBJ1-5; D: NA; DNA: TGCAGCGTTGAGCAGGGCTGGCAGCCCCAGCATTTT; CDR3: CSVEQGWQPQHF
size: few; V: TRBV29-1; J: TRBJ2-1; D: TRBD1; DNA: TGCAGCGTTGAAGATAGTGAGACAGGGCACTACAATGAGCAGTTCTTC; CDR3: CSVEDSETGHYNEQFF
size: many; V: TRBV15; J: TRBJ2-3; D: NA; DNA: TGTGCCACCAGCAGAGATCAGGGTGCCCAAGATACGCAGTATTTT; CDR3: CATSRDQGAQDTQYF
size: NA; V: TRBV5-4; J: TRBJ2-1; D: NA; DNA: TGTGCCAGCAGCTCTCTTACGTCGTTCTCCTACAATGAGCAGTTCTTC; CDR3: CASSSLTSFSYNEQFF
size: NA; V: TRBV29-1; J: TRBJ1-2; D: NA; DNA: TGCAGCGTTGATCCTTACCATGGCTACACCTTC; CDR3: CSVDPYHGYTF
size: many; V: TRBV12-3/TRBV12-4; J: TRBJ2-3; D: TRBD2; DNA: TGTGCCAGCAGCACAAGGGGTCTAATTGCGGCGGGAGGCACAGATACGCAGTATTTT; CDR3: CASSTRGLIAAGGTDTQYF
size: once; V: TRBV20-1; J: TRBJ1-5; D: NA; DNA: TGCAGTGCTAGAACGCTTTCTCAGCCCCAGCATTTT; CDR3: CSARTLSQPQHF
size: NA; V: TRBV5-1; J: TRBJ2-7; D: TRBD1; DNA: TGCGCCAGCAGCTTAGACAGGGTGTACGAGCAGTACTTC; CDR3: CASSLDRVYEQYF
size: few; V: TRBV20-1; J: TRBJ2-5; D: TRBD2; DNA: TGCAGTGCTAGTGGGCTAGCGGGGGGGGTCCAAGAGACCCAGTACTTC; CDR3: CSASGLAGGVQETQYF
size: NA; V: TRBV20-1; J: TRBJ2-1; D: NA; DNA: TGCAGTGCTAGAGATAGTGGGACTCAACGCAATGAGCAGTTCTTC; CDR3: CSARDSGTQRNEQFF
size: few; V: TRBV30; J: TRBJ1-2; D: NA; DNA: TGTGCCTGGAGTGCAGGGTTCGGCTATGGCTACACCTTC; CDR3: CAWSAGFGYGYTF
size: many; V: TRBV29-1; J: TRBJ2-1; D: NA; DNA: TGCAGCGTTGAATTGGGGGAGCAGTTCTTC; CDR3: CSVELGEQFF
size: NA; V: TRBV29-1; J: TRBJ1-3; D: NA; DNA: TGCAGCGCTCAAAGGGGCTCTGGAAACACCATATATTTT; CDR3: CSAQRGSGNTIYF
size: few; V: TRBV12-5; J: TRBJ2-1; D: TRBD2; DNA: TGTGCTAGTGGTTTCGGCCTAGCGGGAACCTACAATGAGCAGTTCTTC; CDR3: CASGFGLAGTYNEQFF
size: NA; V: TRBV12-3/TRBV12-4; J: TRBJ1-2; D: NA; DNA: TGTGCCAGCCACCCACAAGTTACTAATGGCTACACCTTC; CDR3: CASHPQVTNGYTF
size: NA; V: TRBV24-1; J: TRBJ2-6; D: TRBD2; DNA: TGTGCCACCAGTGACCGGGGGGTACAGCCCTCTGGGGCCAACGTCCTGACTTTC; CDR3: CATSDRGVQPSGANVLTF
size: many; V: TRBV2; J: TRBJ2-3; D: TRBD2; DNA: TGTGCCAGCAGTGGGGTAGCGGGAGGGCCAGATACGCAGTATTTT; CDR3: CASSGVAGGPDTQYF
size: NA; V: TRBV20-1; J: TRBJ2-3; D: NA; DNA: TGCAGTGCTAGACCAACTAGGGCAGGGGTAGATACGCAGTATTTT; CDR3: CSARPTRAGVDTQYF
size: NA; V: TRBV5-4; J: TRBJ1-2; D: NA; DNA: TGTTCCAGCAGCTTGGGGCTCCCAGGGGATAGCTATGGCTACACCTTC; CDR3: CSSSLGLPGDSYGYTF
size: NA; V: TRBV6-6; J: TRBJ2-4; D: NA; DNA: TGTGCCAGCAGTTCCCCGGACGGAGCTCTAGCCAAAAACATTCAGTACTTC; CDR3: CASSSPDGALAKNIQYF
size: NA; V: TRBV5-1; J: TRBJ2-7; D: NA; DNA: TGCGCCAGCAGCTTGAAGAGCGATGGCGAGCAGTACTTC; CDR3: CASSLKSDGEQYF
size: few; V: TRBV28; J: TRBJ2-2; D: NA; DNA: TGTGCCAGCAGTTTAGCCGGGACAAATACCGGGGAGCTGTTTTTT; CDR3: CASSLAGTNTGELFF
size: many; V: TRBV12-3/TRBV12-4; J: TRBJ2-1; D: TRBD2; DNA: TGTGCCAGCAGTTTAGGACCCTTCAAGCGGGACTCCTACAATGAGCAGTTCTTC; CDR3: CASSLGPFKRDSYNEQFF
size: many; V: TRBV27; J: TRBJ2-1; D: NA; DNA: TGTGCCAGCAGTCTCAACCCCACCCCAGGGGGGGATGAGCAGTTCTTC; CDR3: CASSLNPTPGGDEQFF
size: few; V: TRBV4-1; J: TRBJ2-3; D: TRBD1; DNA: TGCGCCAGCAGCCAAGACCGAGGCATAGGACAGGGGGTATATACGCAGTATTTT; CDR3: CASSQDRGIGQGVYTQYF
size: NA; V: TRBV28; J: TRBJ2-7; D: NA; DNA: TGTGCCAGCAGTCTCCTCTACGAGCAGTACTTC; CDR3: CASSLLYEQYF
size: few; V: TRBV6-2/TRBV6-3; J: TRBJ2-1; D: TRBD2; DNA: TGTGCCAGCAGTAGCCCCCCGGGACTAGCGGGAGCCTCCTACAATGAGCAGTTCTTC; CDR3: CASSSPPGLAGASYNEQFF
size: few; V: TRBV3-1; J: TRBJ2-1; D: NA; DNA: TGTGCCAGCAGCCAAGTAATGAGAACCCGCCAGTTCTTC; CDR3: CASSQVMRTRQFF
size: few; V: TRBV9; J: TRBJ1-2; D: NA; DNA: TGTGCCAGCAGCGTAGACGGGAAGTCGGTCCGGGGCTACACCTTC; CDR3: CASSVDGKSVRGYTF
size: NA; V: TRBV29-1; J: TRBJ2-1; D: TRBD1; DNA: TGCAGCGTTGAAGATAGGGGGCATTACAATGAGCAGTTCTTC; CDR3: CSVEDRGHYNEQFF